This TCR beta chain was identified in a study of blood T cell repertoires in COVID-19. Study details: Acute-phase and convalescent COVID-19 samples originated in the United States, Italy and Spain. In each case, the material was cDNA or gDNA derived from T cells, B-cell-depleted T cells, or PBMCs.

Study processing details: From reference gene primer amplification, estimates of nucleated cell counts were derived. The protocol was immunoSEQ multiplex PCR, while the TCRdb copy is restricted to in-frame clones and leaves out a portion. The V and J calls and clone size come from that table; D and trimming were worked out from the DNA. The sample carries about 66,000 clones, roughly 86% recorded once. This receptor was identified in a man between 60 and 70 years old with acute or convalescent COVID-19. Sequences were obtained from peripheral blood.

CDR3 sequence (DNA): TGTGCTAGTGGTTTAAGGGGTTACACTGAAGCTTTCTTT. This translates into CASGLRGYTEAFF. J is TRBJ1-1 and V is TRBV12-5, with D tentatively TRBD1 (5 bases). Germline V gene data show CDR1 as LGHNT and CDR2 as FRNRAP. V was cut by 3 bases and J by 3 bases, with 8 bases left in between. This CDR3 contains 13 residues.